This is a list of T cell receptor beta chains from one sample in a study of blood T cell repertoires in COVID-19. Here immunoSEQ multiplex PCR was the method, and the copy in TCRdb shows in-frame clones only, minus some. The sample holds about 170,000 clones, about 86% seen once. Material: peripheral blood. The receptor source for this set is a man aged 50 to 60 with active or convalescent COVID-19. CDR3s include the opening cysteine and the closing phenylalanine or tryptophan. The D gene is left open where the match is weak. Size values are once, few and many counts, or a class for expanded clones, and some rows have none.

size: NA; V: TRBV11-2; J: TRBJ1-3; D: NA; DNA: TGTGCCAGCAGCTTCGACTCCGGGGGATCTGGAAACACCATATATTTT; CDR3: CASSFDSGGSGNTIYF
size: NA; V: TRBV4-1; J: TRBJ2-1; D: TRBD2; DNA: TGCGCCAGCAGCCAAGCCTTCCTTCGACTAGCGGAGTCCTACAATGAGCAGTTCTTC; CDR3: CASSQAFLRLAESYNEQFF
size: NA; V: TRBV28; J: TRBJ1-2; D: TRBD1; DNA: TGTGCCAGCAGTCAACAGGGGTTAGTCTATGGCTACACCTTC; CDR3: CASSQQGLVYGYTF
size: NA; V: TRBV3-1/TRBV3-2; J: TRBJ1-4; D: NA; DNA: TGTGCCAGCAGCCAATACAGGGAGCAAGTTAAACTGTTTTTT; CDR3: CASSQYREQVKLFF
size: NA; V: TRBV6-6; J: TRBJ2-5; D: TRBD1; DNA: TGTGCCAGCAGTTACGGTGGCAGGGGGGAGACCCAGTACTTC; CDR3: CASSYGGRGETQYF
size: NA; V: TRBV18; J: TRBJ1-1; D: NA; DNA: TGTGCCAGCTCACCTTCGCGTGGGCGTTCCACTGAAGCTTTCTTT; CDR3: CASSPSRGRSTEAFF
size: NA; V: TRBV11-3; J: TRBJ1-3; D: TRBD1; DNA: TGTGCCAGCAGCTTAACCGGGACAGAAGGAAACACCATATATTTT; CDR3: CASSLTGTEGNTIYF
size: NA; V: TRBV18; J: TRBJ2-7; D: TRBD1; DNA: TGTGCCAGCTCACCACCGGGACAGGGGCCTGAGCAGTACTTC; CDR3: CASSPPGQGPEQYF
size: NA; V: TRBV5-4; J: TRBJ2-3; D: NA; DNA: TGTGCCAGCAGCACCCCGGGGGATACGCAGTATTTT; CDR3: CASSTPGDTQYF
size: NA; V: TRBV7-3; J: TRBJ2-1; D: NA; DNA: TGTGCCAGCAGTCCATCTCAGAACAATGAGCAGTTCTTC; CDR3: CASSPSQNNEQFF
size: NA; V: TRBV4-1; J: TRBJ1-6; D: TRBD1; DNA: TGCGCCAGCAGCCACCGGGACAGGGGGAAGGAATCACCCCTCCACTTT; CDR3: CASSHRDRGKESPLHF
size: NA; V: TRBV19; J: TRBJ2-3; D: TRBD1; DNA: TGTGCCAGTAGTATTTTAGGGACAGGGGGACCAGATACGCAGTATTTT; CDR3: CASSILGTGGPDTQYF
size: NA; V: TRBV12-2; J: TRBJ1-6; D: NA; DNA: TGTGCAAGTCGCTTAGGACAGGGGATTTCCCTCCACTTT; CDR3: CASRLGQGISLHF
size: NA; V: TRBV5-8; J: TRBJ2-1; D: NA; DNA: TGTGCCGGCCCGGAGCAGTTCTTC; CDR3: CAGPEQFF
size: NA; V: TRBV5-1; J: TRBJ2-1; D: TRBD1; DNA: TGCGCCAGCAGCTTGCAACCCGGGACAGGGGGCGCGAATGAGCAGTTCTTC; CDR3: CASSLQPGTGGANEQFF
size: once; V: TRBV3-1/TRBV3-2; J: TRBJ2-7; D: NA; DNA: TGTGCCAGCAGCCAACTCCCCTTTCGGGAGAGCGAGCAGTACTTC; CDR3: CASSQLPFRESEQYF
size: many; V: TRBV6-2/TRBV6-3; J: TRBJ1-1; D: NA; DNA: TGTGCCAGCAGTTACTCGACAGAAGCTTTCTTT; CDR3: CASSYSTEAFF
size: few; V: TRBV5-1; J: TRBJ2-1; D: TRBD2; DNA: TGCGCCAGCAGCTTGCGTCTAGCGGGAGTAAATGAGCAGTTCTTC; CDR3: CASSLRLAGVNEQFF
size: few; V: TRBV19; J: TRBJ1-2; D: NA; DNA: TGTGCCAGTAGTCCCAGGCAGGGGATTGGCTACACCTTC; CDR3: CASSPRQGIGYTF
size: NA; V: TRBV3-1/TRBV3-2; J: TRBJ2-5; D: NA; DNA: TGTGCCAGCAGCACACCAGGGGCTCGGGAGACCCAGTACTTC; CDR3: CASSTPGARETQYF
size: NA; V: TRBV7-9; J: TRBJ2-7; D: TRBD1; DNA: TGTGCCAGCAGCTTAGTGGGGACAGGGACTTACGAGCAGTACTTC; CDR3: CASSLVGTGTYEQYF
size: NA; V: TRBV5-1; J: TRBJ2-3; D: TRBD1; DNA: TGCGCCAGCATCGTTGGACAGGGAGACACAGATACGCAGTATTTT; CDR3: CASIVGQGDTDTQYF
size: NA; V: TRBV5-1; J: TRBJ2-3; D: NA; DNA: TGCGCCAGCAGCTTGGCGGCAGGGGCGATGGATACGCAGTATTTT; CDR3: CASSLAAGAMDTQYF
size: NA; V: TRBV4-2; J: TRBJ2-7; D: TRBD2; DNA: TGTGCCAGCAGCCAGTACACCGGGACTAACTACGAGCAGTACTTC; CDR3: CASSQYTGTNYEQYF
size: once; V: TRBV4-3; J: TRBJ1-2; D: TRBD1; DNA: TGCGCCAGCAGCCAAGAACCAGGGGGCGATTATGGCTACACCTTC; CDR3: CASSQEPGGDYGYTF
size: once; V: TRBV10-3; J: TRBJ2-5; D: TRBD2; DNA: TGTGCCATCAGTGGGACTAGCGGGCAAGAGACCCAGTACTTC; CDR3: CAISGTSGQETQYF
size: NA; V: TRBV6-5; J: TRBJ1-2; D: TRBD1; DNA: TGTGCCAGCAGTACGGGACAGTTCTATGGCTACACCTTC; CDR3: CASSTGQFYGYTF
size: NA; V: TRBV2; J: TRBJ1-1; D: TRBD1; DNA: TGTGCCAGCAGGAACAGGGGGATCACTGAAGCTTTCTTT; CDR3: CASRNRGITEAFF
size: NA; V: TRBV5-7; J: TRBJ2-7; D: NA; DNA: TGTGCCAGCCGAGTCTTCGAGCAGTACTTC; CDR3: CASRVFEQYF
size: NA; V: TRBV24-1; J: TRBJ1-2; D: NA; DNA: TGTGCCACCAGTGATGAACGGACAGCTAATGGCTACACCTTC; CDR3: CATSDERTANGYTF
size: NA; V: TRBV6-5; J: TRBJ1-3; D: NA; DNA: TGTGCCAGCAGTTACAACAGCCTCTCTGGAAACACCATATATTTT; CDR3: CASSYNSLSGNTIYF
size: NA; V: TRBV3-1/TRBV3-2; J: TRBJ2-3; D: TRBD2; DNA: TGTGCCAGCAGCCGAGTGACTAGCGGCACAGATACGCAGTATTTT; CDR3: CASSRVTSGTDTQYF
size: NA; V: TRBV1; J: TRBJ2-3; D: NA; DNA: TGCACCAGCAGCCACGGGACTAGCGGCGACACAGATACGCAGTATTTT; CDR3: CTSSHGTSGDTDTQYF
size: NA; V: TRBV11-2; J: TRBJ1-1; D: TRBD1; DNA: TGTGCCAGCAGCTCTTATAAGGGGGACAGGGGGACTGTTCGTGAAGCTTTCTTT; CDR3: CASSSYKGDRGTVREAFF
size: NA; V: TRBV6-2/TRBV6-3; J: TRBJ1-5; D: TRBD1; DNA: TGTGCCAGCAGTTACCCAGACAGGGCTCAGCCCCAGCATTTT; CDR3: CASSYPDRAQPQHF
size: NA; V: TRBV18; J: TRBJ2-7; D: NA; DNA: TGTGCCAGCTCGCTCGGTGGCTACGAGCAGTACTTC; CDR3: CASSLGGYEQYF
size: NA; V: TRBV7-2; J: TRBJ1-4; D: NA; DNA: TGTGCCAGCAGCTTAGGGGCAGGGCTTCATGAAAAACTGTTTTTT; CDR3: CASSLGAGLHEKLFF
size: NA; V: TRBV19; J: TRBJ1-2; D: NA; DNA: TGTGCCAGTAGTGACCGGGGGACCTATGGCTACACCTTC; CDR3: CASSDRGTYGYTF
size: NA; V: TRBV24-1; J: TRBJ2-5; D: TRBD2; DNA: TGTGCCACCAGTGATCCCGGGACTACCAAGGAGACCCAGTACTTC; CDR3: CATSDPGTTKETQYF
size: once; V: TRBV7-9; J: TRBJ2-7; D: NA; DNA: TGTGCCAGCAGCAACCAGGGGGGTGAGCAGTACTTC; CDR3: CASSNQGGEQYF
size: NA; V: TRBV5-1; J: TRBJ1-5; D: NA; DNA: TGCGCCAGCAGTTGGGACACCAATGGGCCCCAGCATTTT; CDR3: CASSWDTNGPQHF
size: NA; V: TRBV24-1; J: TRBJ2-2; D: TRBD1; DNA: TGTGCCACCAGTGATAACAGGGGTCTCTCGACCGGGGAGCTGTTTTTT; CDR3: CATSDNRGLSTGELFF
size: NA; V: TRBV7-9; J: TRBJ2-5; D: TRBD2; DNA: TGTGCCAGCAGCACCCGGGGGGGTTTGGAGACCCAGTACTTC; CDR3: CASSTRGGLETQYF
size: once; V: TRBV6-5; J: TRBJ2-2; D: NA; DNA: TGTGCCAGCAGTTGGGGACAAGCTGCGAACACCGGGGAGCTGTTTTTT; CDR3: CASSWGQAANTGELFF
size: NA; V: TRBV12-3/TRBV12-4; J: TRBJ1-2; D: NA; DNA: TGTGCCAGCGGGGCGCTTGCTAACTATGGCTACACCTTC; CDR3: CASGALANYGYTF
size: NA; V: TRBV6-2/TRBV6-3; J: TRBJ1-5; D: NA; DNA: TGTGCCAGCAGTTATCCTTTACAGGGTGTGCGCAATCAGCCCCAGCATTTT; CDR3: CASSYPLQGVRNQPQHF